This T cell receptor (beta chain) derives from a study of tumor-infiltrating lymphocytes in oesophageal squamous cell carcinoma. There are many counts of this clonotype. MiXCR, applied by TCRdb to the PCR reads, yields one record per CDR3 protein. Among 15,000 to 20,000 distinct CDR3 sequences listed, 50% were seen once. Trimming at V came to 0 bases and at J to 6 bases, leaving 6 bases not matched to a gene. CDR1 is SGDLS and CDR2 is YYNGEE in the germline V gene. The CDR3 has 16 amino acids. The clonotype originates from a male donor with esophageal squamous cell carcinoma. Sequencing was carried out using esophageal tumor tissue. The gene calls are TRBV9 and TRBJ2-2; 9 nucleotides align to TRBD1. The CDR3 DNA is TGTGCCAGCAGCGTAGCTCCGGGACAGGGCCCCGGGGAGCTGTTTTTT. Translated: CASSVAPGQGPGELFF.